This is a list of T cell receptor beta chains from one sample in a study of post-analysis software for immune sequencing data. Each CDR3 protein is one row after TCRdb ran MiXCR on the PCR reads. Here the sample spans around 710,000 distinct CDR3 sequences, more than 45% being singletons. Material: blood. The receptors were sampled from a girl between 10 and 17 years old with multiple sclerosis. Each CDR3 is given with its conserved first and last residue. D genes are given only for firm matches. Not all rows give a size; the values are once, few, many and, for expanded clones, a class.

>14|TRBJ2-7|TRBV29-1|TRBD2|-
TGCAGCGTTCGGACTAGCGGGACCCACAATGAGCAGTACTTC
CSVRTSGTHNEQYF
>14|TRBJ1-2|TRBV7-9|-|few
TGTGCCAGCAGCTCCCGGACAGAACAATATGGCTACACCTTC
CASSSRTEQYGYTF
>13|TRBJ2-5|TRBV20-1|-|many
TGCAGTGCTAGGGCCACCAACCAAGAGACCCAGTACTTC
CSARATNQETQYF
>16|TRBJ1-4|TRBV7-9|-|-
TGTGCCAGCAGCCCAGCCGGGGGTCCGGGGGAGGAAAAACTGTTTTTT
CASSPAGGPGEEKLFF
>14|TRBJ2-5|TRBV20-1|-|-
TGCAGTGCTAGAGATGCCAGGGTGGGGGAGACCCAGTACTTC
CSARDARVGETQYF
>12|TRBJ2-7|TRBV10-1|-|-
TGCGCCAGCAGCCCTGACCTTTACGAGCAGTACTTC
CASSPDLYEQYF
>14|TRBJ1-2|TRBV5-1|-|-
TGCGCCAGCAGCTTGGATTCCGGGAACTATGGCTACACCTTC
CASSLDSGNYGYTF
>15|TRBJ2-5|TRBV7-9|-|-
TGTGCCAGCAGCCCAGTATCCGGGAGCAGGAGTGAGCAGTACTTC
CASSPVSGSRSEQYF
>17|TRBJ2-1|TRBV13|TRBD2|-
TGTGCCAGCAGCATCTCTAGCGGGAGGGTCGAGAGGAATGAGCAGTTCTTC
CASSISSGRVERNEQFF
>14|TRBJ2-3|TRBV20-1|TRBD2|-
TGCAGTGCTATCCTAGCGGGAGGTAGAGATACGCAGTATTTT
CSAILAGGRDTQYF
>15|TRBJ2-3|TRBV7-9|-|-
TGTGCCAGCAGCTCCCCCCCACCGAGCGCAGATACGCAGTATTTT
CASSSPPPSADTQYF